Presented here are 15 T cell receptor beta chains from one specimen sequenced in a study of blood T cell repertoires in COVID-19. This table comes from immunoSEQ multiplex PCR, and its TCRdb copy is limited to in-frame clones, with some not included. The table includes around 170,000 clones, 65% to 85% detected once. The sample was peripheral blood. The receptors were gathered from an elderly woman with acute or convalescent COVID-19.

V gene TRBV11-2 combines with J gene TRBJ2-2, with TRBD2 as a possible D gene (5 bases). The CDR3 loop spans 15 amino acids. V lost 2 bases and J 7 bases, leaving 14 bases between the germline ends. CDR1 is SGHAT, CDR2 FQNNGV, per germline. CDR3 in amino acids: CASSLLGNPGGELFF. DNA for the CDR3: TGTGCCAGCAGCTTACTCGGGAACCCAGGCGGGGAGCTGTTTTTT.

This sequence joins TRBV6-5 and TRBJ2-7; 7 bases are shared with TRBD1. Germline V gene sequence: CDR1 MNHEY, CDR2 SVGAGI. There are 13 residues in the CDR3. With V trimmed by 7 bases and J by 6 bases, 9 bases remained unmatched. This chain's CDR3 is CASNLQGSSEQYF. CDR3 nucleotide sequence: TGTGCCAGCAACTTACAGGGGAGCTCCGAGCAGTACTTC.

The rearrangement joins TRBV12-3 or TRBV12-4 to TRBJ2-2; D perhaps matches TRBD1 (6 bases). The V gene lost 5 bases and the J gene lost 6 bases, with 10 bases spanning the gap. The CDR3 covers 13 residues. The CDR3 sequence is CASSVQGSGELFF. The CDR3 region has the DNA TGTGCCAGCAGTGTTCAGGGGTCCGGGGAGCTGTTTTTT.

The V call is TRBV7-3, the J call TRBJ1-2; D is perhaps TRBD1 (6 bases). The CDR3 totals 13 residues. Between the trimmed V and J ends, which lost 2 bases and 2 bases, there was a span of 6 bases. CDR1 is SGHTA, CDR2 FQGTGA, per germline. The CDR3 region has the DNA TGTGCCAGCAGCTTAGGGACAAACTATGGCTACACCTTC. Protein product: CASSLGTNYGYTF.

The V and J genes are TRBV6-1 and TRBJ1-4, with D hard to call. The CDR3 runs 16 residues. Trimming removed 3 bases from V and 0 bases from J, with 11 bases in between. CDR1 is MNHNS and CDR2 is SASEGT in the germline V gene. CDR3 coding DNA: TGTGCCAGCAGTGAGCATTCGGTTGCAACTAATGAAAAACTGTTTTTT. This sequence encodes CASSEHSVATNEKLFF.

The J gene is TRBJ2-5, the V gene TRBV28, with TRBD1 matching 8 bases. With 5 bases clipped from V and 6 bases from J, the junction kept 23 bases outside the gene matches. The length of the CDR3 is 19 residues. Germline CDR1 is MDHEN and CDR2 is SYDVKM. CDR3 bases: TGTGCCAGCAGTCTGATCCCGGGACAGGATCTTGGGAGTATGAAGACCCAGTACTTC. This sequence encodes CASSLIPGQDLGSMKTQYF.

The gene calls are TRBV19 and TRBJ1-5; weak D call: TRBD1 (5 bases). The CDR3 totals 16 residues. V was shortened by 4 bases and J by 4 bases, with 17 bases between the two germline ends. Germline assignment: CDR1 LNHDA and CDR2 SQIVND (reference sequence). The CDR3 region has the DNA TGTGCCAGTAGTAACGGCAGGGATGGTGGGAATCAGCCCCAGCATTTT. It yields the protein CASSNGRDGGNQPQHF.

In its sample, this clone was seen a few times. CDR3 residues: CASLDLQEIAFF. CDR3 bases: TGTGCCAGCTTGGATCTACAGGAGATAGCTTTCTTT. The rearrangement joins TRBV2 to TRBJ1-1, with D possibly matching TRBD1 (5 bases). Germline V gene data show CDR1 as SNHLY and CDR2 as FYNNEI. The CDR3 loop spans 12 amino acids. V lost 8 bases, J lost 10 bases, and 17 bases lay in between.

This chain links TRBV4-2 with TRBJ2-1; D may be TRBD2 (6 bases). Germline lookup yields CDR1 LGHNA and CDR2 YNFKEQ. This CDR3 comprises 15 residues. Trimming took 5 bases from V and 0 from J, leaving 11 bases between them. In DNA form, the CDR3 reads TGTGCCAGCAGCTGGGACTTAAGCTCCTACAATGAGCAGTTCTTC. Residues: CASSWDLSSYNEQFF.

This clone was counted a few times. V and J are TRBV28 and TRBJ1-5; TRBD1 matches at 8 bases. The CDR3 contains 16 residues. V shed 7 bases, J shed 9 bases, and the junction held 17 bases outside the gene matches. The V gene's germline CDR1 is MDHEN and CDR2 SYDVKM. CDR3 in amino acids: CASNTENRGNGWPQHF. Here the CDR3 DNA reads TGTGCCAGCAACACCGAGAACAGGGGGAATGGCTGGCCCCAGCATTTT. The whole variable domain, remainder taken from reference TRBV28 and TRBJ1-5, is DVKVTQSSRYLVKRTGEKVFLECVQDMDHENMFWYRQDPGLGLRLIYFSYDVKMKEKGDIPEGYSVSREKKERFSLILESASTNQTSMYLCASNTENRGNGWPQHFGDGTRLSIL.

Here the CDR3 reads CASSDSRAGAYEQYF. For the CDR3, the DNA is TGTGCCAGCAGCGACTCTCGCGCCGGGGCCTACGAGCAGTACTTC. The chain employs TRBV5-4 and TRBJ2-7; tentatively, D is TRBD2 (5 bases). In germline, CDR1 is SGHNT, CDR2 YYREEE (reference sequence). The ends were cut back, 4 bases at V and 2 bases at J, with 16 bases in the middle. This CDR3 has 15 residues.

This CDR3 is CASSPNFSTNEKLFF. The CDR3 bases are TGTGCCAGTAGTCCCAATTTTTCAACTAATGAAAAACTGTTTTTT. The rearrangement links TRBV19 to TRBJ1-4; no clear D. Germline V gives CDR1 LNHDA, CDR2 SQIVND (reference sequence). The CDR3 extends over 15 amino acids. Trimming left V 5 bases short and J 0 bases short, with 10 bases between.

V is TRBV19 and J is TRBJ2-1; D is possibly TRBD2 (6 bases). Looked up from germline, CDR1 is LNHDA and CDR2 is SQIVND (reference sequence). V lost 1 base and J lost 8, with 18 bases in between. This CDR3 region has 16 residues. The CDR3: CASSIGAGPRLYEQFF. The CDR3 nucleotides are TGTGCCAGTAGTATAGGGGCGGGGCCTCGGTTATATGAGCAGTTCTTC.

The chain employs TRBV5-1 and TRBJ1-3; D is unclear. There are 13 residues in the CDR3. Between the trimmed V and J ends, which lost 4 bases and 7 bases, there was a span of 12 bases. Germline assignment: CDR1 SGHRS and CDR2 YFSETQ. CDR3 in amino acids: CASSAGGSNTIYF. CDR3 bases: TGCGCCAGCAGCGCGGGAGGGTCGAACACCATATATTTT.

The chain joins TRBV2 to TRBJ1-1, with D possibly TRBD1 on 6 matching bases. Trimming cost V 4 bases and J 1 base, with 13 bases left between them. Germline V lookup: CDR1 SNHLY, CDR2 FYNNEI. This CDR3 is 15 amino acids long. The CDR3 region has the DNA TGTGCCAGCAGTGGGGGAAGGGGGAGGAACACTGAAGCTTTCTTT. It specifies CASSGGRGRNTEAFF.